Here is one T cell receptor beta chain with its context. The antigen remains undetermined. Running of the assay took place at deep level. Replicate PCRs from sorted subsets contained around 200 ng DNA, which is around 30,000 T cell genomes. The table came from immunoSEQ multiplex PCR; TCRdb's copy has only in-frame clones and leaves some out. This sample has around 1.5 million clones, with approximately 98% found just once. The sample originates from a study of shared clonotypes between healthy human individuals. Study-wide context: CD8 memory received one plate per donor, CD8 naive two, CD4 memory three and CD4 naive three.

Study-level findings and limits: Naive CD4 clonotypes overlapped across a few donors at approximately 5%.

This TCR derives from a man between 25 and 39 years old in good health. Source material: naive CD4+ T cells sorted from blood. As for subset: CD45RA+ positively selected.

The CDR3 spells CASSYTGQGTGGTEAFF. The DNA of the CDR3 is TGTGCCAGCAGTTATACGGGACAGGGGACAGGAGGCACTGAAGCTTTCTTT. This chain joins TRBV9 and TRBJ1-1; 10 nucleotides align to TRBD1. Germline loops: CDR1 SGDLS, CDR2 YYNGEE. Losses at the gene ends were 5 bases for V and 4 bases for J; bases not matched to a gene: 14. The CDR3 has 17 amino acids. Full variable domain (remainder filled in from reference TRBV9 and TRBJ1-1): DSGVTQTPKHLITATGQRVTLRCSPRSGDLSVYWYQQSLDQGLQFLIQYYNGEERAKGNILERFSAQQFPDLHSELNLSSLELGDSALYFCASSYTGQGTGGTEAFFGQGTRLTVV.